These 19 T cell receptor beta chains were all obtained from the same sample, sequenced in a study of T cell clones after liver transplantation. Proliferating CFSE-low MLR cells were sequenced to define alloreactive TCRbeta sequences. These receptors lack a known antigen. The table came from immunoSEQ multiplex PCR; TCRdb's copy has only in-frame clones and leaves some out. Found here are 5,600 or so clones, around 30% of them singletons; the top ten hold around 5.2%. Sequenced: CD4+ T cells from cultured PBMCs. The origin of the receptors is a human patient who received a liver transplant. Some T cells may trace back to the graft donor.

This clone is judged medium-sized. The chain links TRBV7-2 to TRBJ1-5; D uncertain. The CDR3 spans 13 residues. Germline loops: CDR1 SGHTA, CDR2 FQGNSA. The V end lost 1 base, the J end lost 6 bases, and 7 bases lay between the germline ends. CDR3 in amino acids: CASSLDGGQPQHF. In DNA, the CDR3 is TGTGCCAGCAGCTTAGATGGTGGTCAGCCCCAGCATTTT.

J is TRBJ2-2 and V is TRBV4-1; 8 bases line up with TRBD2. Germline loops: CDR1 MGHRA, CDR2 YSYEKL. Trimming at V came to 3 bases and at J to 5 bases, leaving 8 bases not matched to a gene. The CDR3 contains 16 residues. The CDR3 coding sequence is TGCGCCAGCAGCCATTCGGGACTAGGGGGGACCGGGGAGCTGTTTTTT. Translation gives CASSHSGLGGTGELFF.

The V gene is TRBV7-7, the J gene TRBJ2-1; D is possibly TRBD2 (5 bases). The germline CDR1 and CDR2 sequences are SSHAT and FNYEAQ (reference sequence). CDR3 length: 15 amino acids. V lost 4 bases, J lost 2 bases, and 12 bases lay in between. CDR3 loop: CASSSRYSAYNEQFF. For the CDR3, the DNA is TGTGCCAGCAGCTCTAGGTATAGCGCCTACAATGAGCAGTTCTTC.

In regard to this clone: A much larger clone differs from this one at a single base, so this may be a read error. In the same sample, other DNA sequences code for this CDR3. V and J are TRBV5-4 and TRBJ1-5, with 9 positions matching TRBD1. The CDR3 totals 15 residues. Germline lookup yields CDR1 SGHNT and CDR2 YYREEE (reference sequence). Trimming at V came to 4 bases and at J to 5 bases, leaving 7 bases not matched to a gene. As DNA, the CDR3 is TGTGCCAGCAGCACAGGACAGGGGCAGGATCAGCCCCAGCATTTT. This gives the protein CASSTGQGQDQPQHF.

This clone was picked up a small number of times. The same CDR3 arises from other DNA sequences in this sample as well. The rearrangement links TRBV30 to TRBJ1-5; D not resolved. Trimming pared 1 base from V and 3 bases from J, leaving 7 bases between. The CDR3 is 13 residues long. Germline loops: CDR1 GTSNPN, CDR2 SVGIG (reference sequence). CDR3 nucleotide sequence: TGTGCCTGGAGTGGCAAACCCAATCAGCCCCAGCATTTT. Its translation: CAWSGKPNQPQHF.

Judged by abundance, this clone is medium-sized. V usage is TRBV6-5 and J usage is TRBJ1-3, with 8 bases aligning to TRBD1. V was clipped by 5 bases and J by 5 bases; unmatched bases: 8. Germline loops: CDR1 MNHEY, CDR2 SVGAGI. The CDR3 spans 15 residues. CDR3: CASSGYRGNRNTIYF. DNA for the CDR3: TGTGCCAGCAGTGGATACAGGGGGAATAGAAACACCATATATTTT.

A word on this clone: The conserved phenylalanine or tryptophan is not found at the CDR3 terminus, so this likely reflects a read error. The rearrangement uses TRBV18 and TRBJ1-2; D remains unclear. The V end was cut by 2 bases, the J end by 2 bases, with 9 bases between. CDR1 is KGHSH and CDR2 is LQKENI in the germline V gene. The CDR3 contains 14 residues. CDR3 in DNA: TGTGCCAGCTCACCAGTAGGACGGAACTATGGCTACACCCTC. Amino acid sequence: CASSPVGRNYGYTL.

J is TRBJ1-5 and V is TRBV7-4; no clear D gene. The germline V gene encodes CDR1 SGHVT and CDR2 SQSDAQ. With 6 bases removed from V and 3 bases from J, the gap between germline ends came to 12 bases. CDR3 length equals 14 residues. CDR3 protein: CASSLLTFNQPQHF. DNA of the CDR3: TGTGCCAGCAGTTTATTGACTTTCAATCAGCCCCAGCATTTT.

This clone has more than one count but fewer than ten. The chain employs TRBV14 and TRBJ1-2; D uncertain. CDR1 is SGHDN, CDR2 FVKESK, per germline. Trimming took 3 bases from V and 0 from J, leaving 11 bases between them. CDR3 size: 15 residues. In nucleotides, the CDR3 is TGTGCCAGCAGCCAGGAATTATGGGCTAACTATGGCTACACCTTC. It translates to CASSQELWANYGYTF. The full variable domain, rest sourced from reference TRBV14 and TRBJ1-2, is EAGVTQFPSHSVIEKGQTVTLRCDPISGHDNLYWYRRVMGKEIKFLLHFVKESKQDESGMPNNRFLAERTGGTYSTLKVQPAELEDSGVYFCASSQELWANYGYTFGSGTRLTVV.

This chain links TRBV2 with TRBJ1-2; the D is unclear. The CDR3 sequence is 14 residues long. Trimming stripped 4 bases from V and 4 bases from J, with 13 bases between. CDR1 SNHLY and CDR2 FYNNEI come from the germline V gene. The CDR3 reads CASSAIGLGYGYTF. Written as DNA, the CDR3 is TGTGCCAGCAGTGCGATAGGACTAGGCTATGGCTACACCTTC. Using reference TRBV2 and TRBJ1-2 for the parts outside the CDR3, the full variable domain is EPEVTQTPSHQVTQMGQEVILRCVPISNHLYFYWYRQILGQKVEFLVSFYNNEISEKSEIFDDQFSVERPDGSNFTLKIRSTKLEDSAMYFCASSAIGLGYGYTFGSGTRLTVV.

The J gene is TRBJ1-2, the V gene TRBV19; no reliable D call. CDR3 length: 14 amino acids. The ends were cut back, 2 bases at V and 8 bases at J, with 15 bases in the middle. Germline V gene sequence: CDR1 LNHDA, CDR2 SQIVND (reference sequence). The CDR3 sequence is CASSITVAGLGYTF. Written as DNA, the CDR3 is TGTGCCAGTAGTATAACGGTCGCAGGTCTCGGCTACACCTTC.

This clone was found a few times. Other DNA sequences in the sample encode the same CDR3. The chain recombines TRBV29-1 with TRBJ1-2; TRBD1 is a possible D gene (5 bases). V dropped 7 bases and J dropped 3 bases, with 12 bases sitting between them. Germline assignment: CDR1 SQVTM and CDR2 ANQGSEA. This CDR3 is 12 amino acids long. CDR3: CSGSGTDYGYTF. CDR3 nucleotide sequence: TGCAGCGGGTCCGGGACTGACTATGGCTACACCTTC.

This clone was found a few times. The V gene is TRBV6-5, the J gene TRBJ2-1; D is possibly TRBD2 (7 bases). V was trimmed by 4 bases and J by 5 bases, leaving 18 bases between them. The CDR3 runs to 16 residues. Germline CDR1 and CDR2: MNHEY and SVGAGI. The CDR3 DNA is TGTGCCAGCAGTTCCTGGGGGGGACAAAGGGACAATGAGCAGTTCTTC. As protein: CASSSWGGQRDNEQFF.

As concerns this clone: Distinct nucleotide sequences in the sample also encode this CDR3. V and J are TRBV2 and TRBJ1-3; no reliable D call. Trimming removed 5 bases from V and 0 bases from J, with 2 bases in between. Per germline, CDR1 SNHLY and CDR2 FYNNEI. The CDR3 runs 12 residues. This CDR3 reads CASSLSGNTIYF. CDR3 coding DNA: TGTGCCAGCAGTCTCTCTGGAAACACCATATATTTT.

The chain uses TRBV28 and TRBJ1-3; no definite D call. Germline V gene sequence: CDR1 MDHEN, CDR2 SYDVKM. Trimming cost V 5 bases and J 0 bases, with 14 bases left between them. The CDR3 runs 16 residues. This CDR3 reads CASSPHPGYSGNTIYF. Written as DNA, the CDR3 is TGTGCCAGCAGTCCACACCCGGGGTACTCTGGAAACACCATATATTTT.

With respect to this clone: Being one base from a much bigger clone, this may be a read error. The CDR3, as DNA: TGCGCCAGCGGTCACAGGGGCTGGGGCACTGAAGCTTTCTTT. Amino acid sequence: CASGHRGWGTEAFF. The chain couples TRBV10-2 to TRBJ1-1; 7 nucleotides agree with TRBD1. J gave up 4 bases and V 8 bases, and 10 bases lay outside the gene matches. Germline CDR1 and CDR2: WSHSY and SAAADI. The CDR3 is 14 amino acids.

This sequence joins TRBV28 and TRBJ2-7; D is perhaps TRBD2 (6 bases). The CDR3 has 14 amino acids. Trimming removed 7 bases from V and 1 base from J, with 14 bases in between. Germline CDR1 reads MDHEN; CDR2 reads SYDVKM. The CDR3 DNA reads TGTGCCAGCACCTTTAGCGGAAAATCCTACGAGCAGTACTTC. Translating it yields CASTFSGKSYEQYF.

This chain uses TRBV5-6 with TRBJ2-5; D is ambiguous. Per germline, CDR1 SGHDT and CDR2 YYEEEE. Trimming cost V 0 bases and J 3 bases, with 9 bases left between them. This CDR3 comprises 14 residues. The CDR3 coding sequence is TGTGCCAGCAGCTTGGCCTGGGGAAAAGAGACCCAGTACTTC. It yields the protein CASSLAWGKETQYF. Supplemented by reference TRBV5-6 and TRBJ2-5, the full variable domain reads DAGVTQSPTHLIKTRGQQVTLRCSPKSGHDTVSWYQQALGQGPQFIFQYYEEEERQRGNFPDRFSGHQFPNYSSELNVNALLLGDSALYLCASSLAWGKETQYFGPGTRLLVL.

This clone was seen more than once but under ten times. The J gene is TRBJ2-1, the V gene TRBV4-2, with 7 bases aligning to TRBD2. Germline V gene lookup returns CDR1 LGHNA and CDR2 YNFKEQ. The length of the CDR3 is 12 residues. V was pared by 5 bases and J by 9 bases, with 4 bases of the junction left unmatched. The CDR3 DNA reads TGTGCCAGCAGCTTGACTAGCCGTGAGCAGTTCTTC. It is translated as CASSLTSREQFF.